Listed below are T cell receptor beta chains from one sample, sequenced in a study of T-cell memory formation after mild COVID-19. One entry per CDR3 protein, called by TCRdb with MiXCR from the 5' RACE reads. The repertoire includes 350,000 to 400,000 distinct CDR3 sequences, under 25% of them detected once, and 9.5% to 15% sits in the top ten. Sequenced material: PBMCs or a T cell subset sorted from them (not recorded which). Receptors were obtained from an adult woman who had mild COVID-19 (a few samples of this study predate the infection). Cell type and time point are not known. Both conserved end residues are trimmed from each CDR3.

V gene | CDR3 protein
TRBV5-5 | ASSFGDRGSMGQF
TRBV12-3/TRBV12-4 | ASSLRQVTDTQY
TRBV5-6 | ASSSTGTALAKNIQY
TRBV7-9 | ASSLAFTGAGANVLT
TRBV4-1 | ASSQGASGSYEQY
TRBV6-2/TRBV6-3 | ASEVPGQPQH
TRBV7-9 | ASSTRSGPSREQY
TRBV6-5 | ASSYSIWGQGGGNTEAF
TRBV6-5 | ASSRGQLYGYT
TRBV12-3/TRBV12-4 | ASSYPKILNTEAF
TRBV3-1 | ASSQRPRTSGQSDTQY
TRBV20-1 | SAPAGAGNSPLH
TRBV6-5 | ASSGRGAEQY
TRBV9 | ASSATGDNEETQY
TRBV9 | ASSVGENTQY
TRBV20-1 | SASKGFPGNTIY
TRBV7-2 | ASSLAWLTDTQY
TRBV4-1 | ASSQDSRRHTDTQY
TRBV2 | ASSEREKGGYT
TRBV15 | ATSRGQGNEQY
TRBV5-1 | ASRATDTQY
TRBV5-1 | ASRSILGYGYT
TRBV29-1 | SVDGGAAYEQY